This T cell receptor (beta chain) was observed in a study of T cell responses to AZD1222 COVID-19 vaccine. General study points: Baseline seropositives among AZD1222 recipients totaled only five or six. Vaccine-related CD4 TCRs covered spike, predominating at 160-218 and 743-854.

Only in-frame clones appear in the TCRdb table, and some are missing; sequencing was by immunoSEQ multiplex PCR. The sample records some 120,000 clones, over 75% being singletons. A word on this clone: Its antigen is still unknown.

With 4 bases removed from V and 4 bases from J, the gap between germline ends came to 10 bases. The germline V gene has CDR1 LGHNT and CDR2 FRNRAP. The CDR3 has 14 amino acids. The rearrangement joins TRBV12-5 to TRBJ2-2; D is tentatively TRBD1 or TRBD2 (6 bases each). The sequence was collected from an adult in good health. The material was peripheral blood, obtained on day 0 of AZD1222 vaccination. The CDR3 DNA follows: TGTGCTAGTGGTTCCTCGGGGGCCACCGGGGAGCTGTTTTTT. Protein sequence: CASGSSGATGELFF.